The next 2 T cell receptor beta chains were all read from a single sample in a study of radiotherapy plus CTLA-4 blockade in lung cancer. Sequencing was performed with immunoSEQ multiplex PCR; in TCRdb, only in-frame clones are kept and a portion is missing. This sample yields 110,000 or so clones, of which about 83% are seen a single time; approximately 5.2% belongs to the top ten. The sample here was peripheral blood, taken from a patient treated with radiotherapy plus ipilimumab. The receptors were gathered from a human donor with non-small cell lung cancer who had a partial response to radiotherapy plus ipilimumab.

In this sample, this clone turned up many times. The rearrangement uses TRBV2 and TRBJ1-1; no definite D call. Germline-derived CDR1 and CDR2 are SNHLY and FYNNEI. V lost 4 bases and J 0 bases, leaving 6 bases between the germline ends. The CDR3 contains 13 residues. The CDR3 loop reads CASSAEMNTEAFF. CDR3 in DNA: TGTGCCAGCAGTGCGGAGATGAACACTGAAGCTTTCTTT.

The chain joins TRBV15 to TRBJ2-1; 12 nucleotides match TRBD2. J was trimmed by 10 bases and V by 0 bases; bases with no gene match: 10. Germline V gene data show CDR1 as LNHNV and CDR2 as YYDKDF (reference sequence). The CDR3 loop spans 17 amino acids. CDR3 loop: CATSRDGARTSGNEQFF. For the CDR3, the DNA is TGTGCCACCAGCAGAGACGGAGCTCGGACTAGCGGGAACGAGCAGTTCTTC.